This TCR beta chain was identified during a study of low-dose radiotherapy and immunotherapy resistance in tumors (dated by TCRdb to about 2022). About the full investigation: In Cohort 1, 0.5 Gy per fraction was delivered every 2 weeks, and a total PTV dose of 6.5 Gy was prescribed. For Cohort 2, the dose was 1 Gy per fraction given every two weeks, adding up to 13 Gy in total across 26 weeks. Patients were given nivolumab as a 240 mg flat dose every two weeks and ipilimumab at 1 mg/kg every six weeks, with both drugs delivered intravenously. Cyclophosphamide 200 mg/m2 was given intravenously every two weeks, one day before each radiation and immunotherapy administration. Patients took aspirin 300 mg orally once daily for four cycles, starting on cycle 1 day 1. The trial did not randomize participants into treatment groups. Eight patients were included in the translational analysis, namely three from the first dose cohort plus the first five from the second dose cohort.

Comment on this clonotype: Its antigen remains unidentified. Within one base of it there is no much larger clone, and no base qualities were kept.

The V end gives up 4 bases and the J end 4 bases, leaving 3 bases in the junction not matched to a gene. CDR1 and CDR2, per the germline V gene, are SGHRS and YFSETQ. Its CDR3 holds 14 amino acids, cysteine through phenylalanine. Of the read, only the CDR3 DNA is kept; its 42 bases are in frame from base 1. First-strand cDNA was synthesized using Superscript III and a set of TRAV- and TRBV-specific primers, so that both TCRalpha and TCRbeta chains were covered. TCRs were amplified for around 20 PCR cycles with Phusion, using a constant-region primer paired with the adapter attached to the V primers. Amplification of the isolated mRNA was done with the MessageAmp II aRNA Amplification Kit, which involved a 16-hour in vitro transcription at 37 degrees C. mRNA for TCR sequencing was isolated with the Dynabeads mRNA DIRECT Purification Kit. A second roughly 27-cycle Phusion PCR added indexed Illumina adapters, and products were purified with AMPure XP beads. Processing in the source paper ran as follows. Custom Perl scripts pooled TCR sequences encoding the same protein, removed out-of-frame sequences and computed each clonotype's abundance. TCR sequences supported by only a single read were excluded from analysis. Repertoire metrics included Shannon entropy, Gini index, clonality, richness, and frequency of TCRs shared between repertoires. TCRdb applied fastp at Q25 and MiXCR to the public reads, then kept only in-frame beta chains. Rows with one shared CDR3 protein collapse into an entry with the most common genes and DNA. The V and J calls were determined by TCRdb, not by the authors. Recorded for this sample are 15,000 to 20,000 distinct CDR3 sequences; 70% to 80% of them occurred a single time. Of the sample, less than 6% falls within the top ten clones.

Donors were enrolled in RACIN, a single-arm phase I dose-escalation trial combining nivolumab, ipilimumab, aspirin, low-dose cyclophosphamide and low-dose radiotherapy. Eligible patients had advanced, TIL-negative solid tumors. The sequence was obtained from a human donor with advanced metastatic prostate, ovarian, gallbladder or colorectal cancer (not recorded which). This table probably holds off-target reads from a library built for another chain. The chain joins TRBV5-1 to TRBJ2-3, with 10 central nucleotides matching TRBD1. The CDR3 region has the sequence CASSQGQGPDTQYF. The DNA sequence is as follows: TGCGCCAGCAGCCAGGGACAGGGGCCAGATACGCAGTATTTT.